This is a list of T cell receptor beta chains from one sample in a study of blood T cell repertoires in COVID-19. Data came from immunoSEQ multiplex PCR; TCRdb stores just in-frame clones and leaves some out. Among fewer than 250,000 clones listed, more than 75% were seen once. The sequenced sample consisted of peripheral blood. The source of these receptors is a middle-aged man with acute or convalescent COVID-19. The CDR3 runs from the conserved cysteine through the conserved F or W. Each record gives: J gene, clone size, D gene, V gene, CDR3 protein, CDR3 DNA. D genes are given only for firm matches. Size is omitted from some rows. Given values are once, few, many or a class for expanded clones.

>TRBJ1-1|NA|NA|TRBV24-1
CATSGSSPNTEAFF
TGTGCCACCAGTGGGAGCTCTCCCAACACTGAAGCTTTCTTT
>TRBJ2-1|once|NA|TRBV11-3
CASSPGVGEGVDIYNEQFF
TGTGCCAGCAGCCCTGGGGTTGGAGAGGGTGTGGATATTTACAATGAGCAGTTCTTC
>TRBJ2-1|NA|TRBD2|TRBV5-4
CASSKTSGDYNEQFF
TGTGCCAGCAGCAAGACTAGCGGGGATTACAATGAGCAGTTCTTC
>TRBJ1-1|once|NA|TRBV4-1
CASSPTGFEAFF
TGCGCCAGCAGCCCTACAGGGTTTGAAGCTTTCTTT
>TRBJ1-2|few|TRBD1|TRBV5-1
CASSLMGQGLNYGYTF
TGCGCCAGCAGCTTGATGGGACAGGGGCTGAACTATGGCTACACCTTC
>TRBJ1-3|NA|TRBD1|TRBV5-1
CASSTEGQGLSGNTIYF
TGCGCCAGCAGCACCGAAGGACAGGGTCTATCTGGAAACACCATATATTTT
>TRBJ2-4|NA|NA|TRBV7-8
CASSPSPGLGGNIQYF
TGTGCCAGCAGTCCTAGCCCGGGATTGGGGGGAAACATTCAGTACTTC
>TRBJ1-2|NA|TRBD1|TRBV5-6
CASSLGSGGLYGYTF
TGTGCCAGCAGCTTGGGGTCAGGGGGCCTCTATGGCTACACCTTC
>TRBJ1-2|NA|TRBD1|TRBV7-9
CASSPGTALYGYTF
TGTGCCAGCAGCCCCGGGACAGCACTCTATGGCTACACCTTC
>TRBJ1-1|once|NA|TRBV6-6
CAAKVAGAGTEAFF
TGTGCCGCCAAGGTGGCGGGGGCGGGCACTGAAGCTTTCTTT
>TRBJ1-4|NA|TRBD1|TRBV6-5
CASSGQGGEKLFF
TGTGCCAGCAGCGGCCAGGGGGGCGAAAAACTGTTTTTT
>TRBJ2-7|NA|NA|TRBV10-3
CATSPPDHTGSYEQYF
TGTGCCACCTCTCCCCCTGACCATACAGGGTCCTACGAGCAGTACTTC
>TRBJ2-7|many|NA|TRBV7-8
CASSYLRLDNSYEQYF
TGTGCCAGCAGCTACTTAAGGCTGGACAACTCCTACGAGCAGTACTTC
>TRBJ2-5|NA|TRBD1|TRBV5-1
CASSLYRGVTQYF
TGCGCCAGCAGCTTGTACAGGGGGGTTACCCAGTACTTC
>TRBJ2-3|NA|NA|TRBV6-1
CASSEAGAGDTQYF
TGTGCCAGCAGTGAAGCGGGGGCGGGAGATACGCAGTATTTT
>TRBJ2-2|once|TRBD2|TRBV7-8
CASSSIAGGQNGELFF
TGTGCCAGCAGCTCCATAGCGGGGGGGCAGAACGGGGAGCTGTTTTTT
>TRBJ2-5|NA|TRBD1|TRBV5-1
CASSLGGQGAETQYF
TGCGCCAGCAGCTTGGGAGGACAGGGGGCGGAGACCCAGTACTTC
>TRBJ2-7|NA|NA|TRBV27
CASSGWVGGAYEQYF
TGTGCCAGCAGTGGGTGGGTAGGAGGAGCCTACGAGCAGTACTTC
>TRBJ1-6|NA|NA|TRBV21-1
CASSRGTENSPLHF
TGTGCCAGCAGCAGAGGGACAGAGAATTCACCCCTCCACTTT
>TRBJ2-1|NA|NA|TRBV9
CASSVATGNEQFF
TGTGCCAGCAGCGTAGCAACCGGTAATGAGCAGTTCTTC
>TRBJ2-2|NA|TRBD2|TRBV6-2/TRBV6-3
CASSPRTSGGAYLAGELFF
TGTGCCAGCAGTCCACGGACTAGCGGGGGGGCGTATCTGGCCGGGGAGCTGTTTTTT
>TRBJ2-7|NA|NA|TRBV3-1/TRBV3-2
CASSAVTGASYEQYF
TGTGCCAGCAGTGCGGTGACAGGCGCCTCCTACGAGCAGTACTTC
>TRBJ2-1|NA|TRBD1|TRBV5-1
CASSLGQGAELYNEQFF
TGCGCCAGCAGCTTGGGCCAGGGGGCTGAGTTATACAATGAGCAGTTCTTC
>TRBJ2-1|NA|NA|TRBV25-1
CASSELGGARDEQFF
TGTGCCAGCAGTGAATTGGGCGGGGCGAGGGATGAGCAGTTCTTC
>TRBJ2-3|NA|TRBD2|TRBV9
CASSPSAGSTDTQYF
TGTGCCAGCAGCCCCTCAGCGGGGAGCACAGATACGCAGTATTTT
>TRBJ1-2|NA|NA|TRBV25-1
CASRMGAAEGYTF
TGTGCCAGCAGAATGGGGGCCGCGGAGGGCTACACCTTC
>TRBJ1-1|NA|NA|TRBV6-6
CASRGAEALDTEAFF
TGTGCCAGCAGGGGAGCGGAGGCTTTGGACACTGAAGCTTTCTTT
>TRBJ2-5|NA|NA|TRBV12-1
CASSGGLAGHQETQYF
TGTGCCAGCAGCGGCGGACTAGCGGGGCACCAAGAGACCCAGTACTTC
>TRBJ2-5|NA|NA|TRBV5-4
CASSLVGGRETQYF
TGTGCCAGCAGCTTGGTGGGGGGGCGAGAGACCCAGTACTTC